A single T cell receptor beta chain is shown here with its context. This sample is drawn from a study of blood T cell repertoires in COVID-19. Study summary: Sources were T cells, B-cell-depleted T cells, or PBMCs; the material itself was cDNA or gDNA.

CDR1 and CDR2 from the germline V gene are MNHNS and SASEGT. J gave up 4 bases and V 1 base, and 1 base lay outside the gene matches. The CDR3 length is 14 residues. The data were produced by immunoSEQ multiplex PCR, yet TCRdb's version contains in-frame clones alone and is incomplete. The profile shows tens of thousands of clones, roughly 90% of them singletons. The clonotype originates from a man aged 30-40 years with acute or convalescent COVID-19. The V gene is TRBV6-1, the J gene TRBJ1-5; 7 bases fit TRBD1. The material sequenced was peripheral blood. Written as DNA, the CDR3 is TGTGCCAGCAGTGAAGGGACAGGAAATCAGCCCCAGCATTTT. Translation gives CASSEGTGNQPQHF.